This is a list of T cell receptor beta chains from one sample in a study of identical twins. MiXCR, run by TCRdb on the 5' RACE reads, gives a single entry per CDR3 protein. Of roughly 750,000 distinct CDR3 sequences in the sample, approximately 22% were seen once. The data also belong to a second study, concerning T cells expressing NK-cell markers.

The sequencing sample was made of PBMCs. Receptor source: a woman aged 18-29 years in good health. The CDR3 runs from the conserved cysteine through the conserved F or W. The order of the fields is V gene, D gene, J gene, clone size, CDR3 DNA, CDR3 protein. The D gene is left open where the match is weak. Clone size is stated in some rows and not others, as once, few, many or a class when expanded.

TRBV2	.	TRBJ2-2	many	TGTGCCAGGAGTGCCTTACGGCAATCGAACACCGGGGAGCTGTTTTTT	CARSALRQSNTGELFF
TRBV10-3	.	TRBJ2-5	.	TGTGCCATCAGTGGCCATCGCGTTGGAGAGACCCAGTACTTC	CAISGHRVGETQYF
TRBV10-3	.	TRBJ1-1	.	TGTGCCATCAGCGCGGGAGAGAACACTGAAGCTTTCTTT	CAISAGENTEAFF
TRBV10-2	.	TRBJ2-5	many	TGCGCCAGTTCAGGGCAGACACTCCAAGAGACCCAGTACTTC	CASSGQTLQETQYF
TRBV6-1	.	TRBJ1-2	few	TGTGCCAGCAGACACGAATCGGGGAACTATGGCTACACCTTC	CASRHESGNYGYTF
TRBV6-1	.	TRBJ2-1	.	TGTGCCAGCAGTCTGAGCCGGGCCTACAATGAGCAGTTCTTC	CASSLSRAYNEQFF
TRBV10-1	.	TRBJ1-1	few	TGCGCCAGCAGTGAGATGGGCAGTGAAGCTTTCTTT	CASSEMGSEAFF
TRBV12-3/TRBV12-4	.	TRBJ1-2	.	TGTGCCAGCAGTTTATCGGCAGGGTGGCATGGCTACACCTTC	CASSLSAGWHGYTF
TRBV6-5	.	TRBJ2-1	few	TGTGCCAGCAGTTTGTCCACTCTCGGGGTTTACAATGAGCAGTTCTTC	CASSLSTLGVYNEQFF
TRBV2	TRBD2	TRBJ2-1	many	TGTGCCACCGCGGGACTAGCGGGAGAGAATGAGCAGTTCTTC	CATAGLAGENEQFF
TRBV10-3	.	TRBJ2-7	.	TGTGCCCTCCGGGACCATAGGTCCAGCTCCTACGAGCAGTACTTC	CALRDHRSSSYEQYF
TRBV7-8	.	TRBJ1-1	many	TGTGCCAGCAGCTCCGAAGGCCTCTCCAAGGGCACTGAAGCTTTCTTT	CASSSEGLSKGTEAFF
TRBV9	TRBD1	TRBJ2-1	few	TGTGCCAGCAGCGTAGGACAGGGCCACAATGAGCAGTTCTTC	CASSVGQGHNEQFF
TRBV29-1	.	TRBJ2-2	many	TGCAGCGCCCGGGACATGAGGAACACCGGGGAGCTGTTTTTT	CSARDMRNTGELFF
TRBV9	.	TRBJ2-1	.	TGTGCCAGCAGCGTGACTGTGGACAATGAGCAGTTCTTC	CASSVTVDNEQFF
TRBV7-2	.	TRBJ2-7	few	TGTGCCAGCAGCTTAGCTGGCTACGCCTACGAGCAGTACTTC	CASSLAGYAYEQYF
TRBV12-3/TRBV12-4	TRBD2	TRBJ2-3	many	TGTGCCAGCAGTAGCGGGGGTGGGGATACGCAGTATTTT	CASSSGGGDTQYF
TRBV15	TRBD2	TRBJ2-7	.	TGTGCCACCAGCGGGGACTACTCCTCCTACGAGCAGTACTTC	CATSGDYSSYEQYF
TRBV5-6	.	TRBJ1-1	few	TGTGCCAGCAAGTTGGGCGAGGGGGTGGCTTTCTTT	CASKLGEGVAFF
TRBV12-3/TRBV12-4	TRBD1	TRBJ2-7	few	TGTGCCAGCAGTTCCAACAGGGGATTGGCCTACGAGCAGTACTTC	CASSSNRGLAYEQYF
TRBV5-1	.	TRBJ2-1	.	TGCGCCAGCGGAGTCCCGCGTGGTGGTGAGCAGTTCTTC	CASGVPRGGEQFF
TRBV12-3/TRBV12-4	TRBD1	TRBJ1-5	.	TGTGCCAGCAGCCCACCCGGGACAGAGGGCAATCAGCCCCAGCATTTT	CASSPPGTEGNQPQHF
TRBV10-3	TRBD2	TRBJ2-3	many	TGTGCCATCAGTGAGTCGAATCGGCTAGCGGGGGGTACGCAGTATTTT	CAISESNRLAGGTQYF
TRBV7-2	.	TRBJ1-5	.	TGTGCCAGCAGCAAGGGACAATTACCTCAGCCCCAGCATTTT	CASSKGQLPQPQHF